The text below deals with one T cell receptor beta chain. Its cognate antigen is unknown. This specimen belongs to a study of monozygotic twins with inflammatory bowel disease. General observations from the study: Healthy co-twins exceeded IBD patients in TCRbeta diversity as measured by inverse Simpson. Patient repertoires may have gained variability from differing immunosuppressive treatments.

Germline V gene sequence: CDR1 DFQATT, CDR2 SNEGSKA (reference sequence). CDR3 length: 11 residues. Blood (2.5 ml) was collected from every donor individually. Researchers used template switching to add UMIs featuring a 6-nucleotide sample barcode. TCRdb reprocessed the 5' RACE reads, keeping one entry per CDR3 protein, no DNA. The sample table sets out nearly 450,000 distinct CDR3 sequences. The sample comprised blood. The chain carries TRBV20-1 and TRBJ1-1. This TCR was sampled from a human donor with ulcerative colitis or Crohn's disease, or a healthy co-twin of an affected twin (not recorded which). The CDR3 loop is CSAKGPSEAFF.